This T cell receptor (beta chain) was recovered during a study of CD8 T cells in ankylosing spondylitis. On this clonotype: Its antigen is still unknown.

Study findings and constraints: In the blood and synovial fluid of reactive arthritis, some motif variants had been previously reported. Ankylosing spondylitis blood appeared to be characterized by a TCR beta motif of several highly homologous variants.

Germline V gene data show CDR1 as MNHEY and CDR2 as SMNVEV (reference sequence). V was trimmed by 8 bases and J by 7 bases, leaving 11 bases between them. The CDR3 sequence is 12 residues long. By quantitative 5'-RACE with molecular barcodes, the TCR beta libraries were made. TCRdb ran MiXCR on the 5' RACE reads and lists one entry per CDR3 protein. Seen here are around 130,000 distinct CDR3 sequences, about 15% observed once, and the top ten hold around a third. The material sequenced was blood, either unsorted or a sorted T cell fraction (not recorded which). This chain joins TRBV27 and TRBJ2-2; no reliable D call. The sequence was obtained from a male donor with ankylosing spondylitis. CDR3 nucleotides: TGTGCCAGCTTGGGCACCTACGGGGAGCTGTTTTTT. Its translation: CASLGTYGELFF.